This entry describes one T cell receptor (beta chain). The data are from a study of shared clonotypes between healthy human individuals. Method: immunoSEQ multiplex PCR; TCRdb's copy keeps in-frame clones and lacks some. The sample records under 600,000 clones, around 97% being singletons. Trimming took 8 bases from V and 9 from J, leaving 14 bases between them. The CDR3 contains 12 residues. The germline V gene has CDR1 SGHTA and CDR2 FQGTGA. This chain connects TRBV7-3 to TRBJ2-1, with D perhaps matching TRBD2 (6 bases). The sample taken for sequencing was naive CD4+ T cells sorted from blood. Subset here: CD45RA+ positively selected. This TCR derives from a woman aged 25-40 years in good health. CDR3 sequence: CASGRIGGEQFF. DNA of the CDR3: TGTGCCAGCGGCCGAATCGGGGGTGAGCAGTTCTTC.